This TCR beta chain was sequenced in a study of blood T cell repertoires in COVID-19. Study background: Donors in the United States, Italy and Spain gave samples during acute or convalescent COVID-19. From T cells, B-cell-depleted T cells, or PBMCs came the material, which was cDNA or gDNA.

In the original workflow: By means of reference gene primer amplification, nucleated cell counts were estimated. Here immunoSEQ multiplex PCR was the method, and the copy in TCRdb shows in-frame clones only, minus some. The D gene and trimming were derived from the DNA, and the V and J assignments and clone size from that table. The sample comprises roughly 40,000 clones, just over 85% of which are singletons, and about 5% rests with the top ten. V was trimmed by 3 bases and J by 5 bases, leaving 13 bases between them. There are 15 residues in the CDR3. Germline V lookup: CDR1 KGHSH, CDR2 LQKENI. Sequences were obtained from peripheral blood. This receptor was obtained from a man in his forties with active COVID-19. The gene calls are TRBV18 and TRBJ2-2, with D possibly being TRBD1 (6 bases). CDR3 in DNA: TGTGCCAGCTCACCCCGGGCAGGGGTGACCGGGGAGCTGTTTTTT. It specifies CASSPRAGVTGELFF.